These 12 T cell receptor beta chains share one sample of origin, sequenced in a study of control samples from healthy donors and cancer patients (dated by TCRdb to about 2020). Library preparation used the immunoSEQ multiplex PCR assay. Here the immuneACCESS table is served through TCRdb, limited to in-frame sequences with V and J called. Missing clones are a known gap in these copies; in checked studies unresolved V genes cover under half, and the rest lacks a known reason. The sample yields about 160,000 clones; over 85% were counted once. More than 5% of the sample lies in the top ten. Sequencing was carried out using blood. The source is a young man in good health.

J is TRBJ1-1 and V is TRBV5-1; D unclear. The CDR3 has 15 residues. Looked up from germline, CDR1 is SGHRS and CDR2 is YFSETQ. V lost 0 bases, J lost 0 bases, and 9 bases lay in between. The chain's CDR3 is CASSLEGRLNTEAFF. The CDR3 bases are TGCGCCAGCAGCTTGGAAGGCAGGCTGAACACTGAAGCTTTCTTT. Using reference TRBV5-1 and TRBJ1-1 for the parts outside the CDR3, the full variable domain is KAGVTQTPRYLIKTRGQQVTLSCSPISGHRSVSWYQQTPGQGLQFLFEYFSETQRNKGNFPGRFSGRQFSNSRSEMNVSTLELGDSALYLCASSLEGRLNTEAFFGQGTRLTVV.

The CDR3 DNA reads TGTGCCAGTCAAATTAGAATGGGACAGGGAAGCTACGAGCAGTACTTC. Translating gives CASQIRMGQGSYEQYF. This chain joins TRBV7-2 and TRBJ2-7, with 9 bases aligning to TRBD1. The CDR3 length is 16 residues. V dropped 9 bases and J dropped 3; count of bases not matched to a gene: 15. Per germline, CDR1 SGHTA and CDR2 FQGNSA.

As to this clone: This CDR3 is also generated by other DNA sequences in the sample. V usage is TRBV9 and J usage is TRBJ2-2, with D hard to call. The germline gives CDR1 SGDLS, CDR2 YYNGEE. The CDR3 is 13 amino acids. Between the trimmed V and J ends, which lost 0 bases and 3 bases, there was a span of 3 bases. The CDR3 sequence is CASSVGDTGELFF. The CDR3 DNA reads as TGTGCCAGCAGCGTAGGGGACACCGGGGAGCTGTTTTTT.

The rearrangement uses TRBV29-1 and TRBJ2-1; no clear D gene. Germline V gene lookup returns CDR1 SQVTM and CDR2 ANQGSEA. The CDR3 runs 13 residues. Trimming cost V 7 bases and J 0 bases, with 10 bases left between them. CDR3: CSADQSSYNEQFF. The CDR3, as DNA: TGCAGCGCCGACCAAAGCTCCTACAATGAGCAGTTCTTC.

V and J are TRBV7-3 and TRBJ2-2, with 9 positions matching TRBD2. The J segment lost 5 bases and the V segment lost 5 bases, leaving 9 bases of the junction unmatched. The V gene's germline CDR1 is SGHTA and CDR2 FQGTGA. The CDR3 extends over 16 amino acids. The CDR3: CASSPLREGRTGELFF. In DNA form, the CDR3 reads TGTGCCAGCAGCCCCCTGCGGGAGGGGAGGACCGGGGAGCTGTTTTTT.

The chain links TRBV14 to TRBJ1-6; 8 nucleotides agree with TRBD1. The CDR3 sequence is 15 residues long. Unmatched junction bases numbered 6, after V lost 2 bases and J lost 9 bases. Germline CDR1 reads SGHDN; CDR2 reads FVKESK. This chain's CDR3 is CASSQIGQGLSPLHF. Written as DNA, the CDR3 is TGTGCCAGCAGCCAAATAGGACAGGGACTTTCACCCCTCCACTTT.

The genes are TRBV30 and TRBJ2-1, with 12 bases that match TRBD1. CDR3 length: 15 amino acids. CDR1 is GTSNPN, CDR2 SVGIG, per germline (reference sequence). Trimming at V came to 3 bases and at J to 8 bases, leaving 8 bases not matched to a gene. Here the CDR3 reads CAWSTGTGGSDEQFF. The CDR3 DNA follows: TGTGCCTGGAGCACCGGGACAGGGGGCTCGGATGAGCAGTTCTTC.

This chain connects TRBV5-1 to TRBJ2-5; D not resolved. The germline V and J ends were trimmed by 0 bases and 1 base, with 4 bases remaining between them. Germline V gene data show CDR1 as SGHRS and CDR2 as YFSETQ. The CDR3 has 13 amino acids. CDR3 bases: TGCGCCAGCAGCTTGGTCGGCCAAGAGACCCAGTACTTC. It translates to CASSLVGQETQYF.

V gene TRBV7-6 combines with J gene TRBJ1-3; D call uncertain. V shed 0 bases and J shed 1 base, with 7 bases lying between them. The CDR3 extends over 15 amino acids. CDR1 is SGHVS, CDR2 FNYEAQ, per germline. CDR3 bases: TGTGCCAGCAGCTTAGCAGTTACATCTGGAAACACCATATATTTT. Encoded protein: CASSLAVTSGNTIYF.

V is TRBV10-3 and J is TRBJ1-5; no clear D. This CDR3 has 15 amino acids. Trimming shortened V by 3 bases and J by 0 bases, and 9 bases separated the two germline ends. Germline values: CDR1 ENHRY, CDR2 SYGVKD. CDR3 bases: TGTGCCATCAGTGAAAATGGTGGTAGCAATCAGCCCCAGCATTTT. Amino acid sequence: CAISENGGSNQPQHF.

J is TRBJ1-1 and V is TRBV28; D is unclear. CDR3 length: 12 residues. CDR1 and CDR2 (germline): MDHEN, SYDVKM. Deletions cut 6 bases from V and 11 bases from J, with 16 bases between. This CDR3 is CASSTRGSDAFF. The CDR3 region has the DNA TGTGCCAGCAGCACCAGAGGGAGCGATGCTTTCTTT.

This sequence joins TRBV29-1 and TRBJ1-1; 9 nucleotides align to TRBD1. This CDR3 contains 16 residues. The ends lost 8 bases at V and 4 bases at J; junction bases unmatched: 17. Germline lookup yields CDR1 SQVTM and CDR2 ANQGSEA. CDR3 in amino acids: CSSRSGQGIVGTEAFF. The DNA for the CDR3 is TGCAGCTCTCGGTCGGGACAGGGTATCGTGGGCACTGAAGCTTTCTTT.